This is a list of T cell receptor beta chains from one sample in a study of blood T cell repertoires in COVID-19. The assay was immunoSEQ multiplex PCR, and TCRdb's table has in-frame clones only and misses some. The data hold around 170,000 clones, with about 91% observed a single time. The sequenced material came from peripheral blood. The origin of the receptors is a woman between 25 and 40 years old with acute or convalescent COVID-19. Each CDR3 is given with its conserved first and last residue. D genes are given only for firm matches. Not every row has a clone size; where given, it reads once, few, many or a size class.

v_call	clone_size	d_call	j_call	cdr3_aa	cdr3_nt
TRBV10-1	-	TRBD2	TRBJ2-5	CASSGLAGRETQYF	TGCGCCAGCAGTGGTCTAGCGGGAAGGGAGACCCAGTACTTC
TRBV28	-	-	TRBJ1-2	CASSLLRPPYGYTF	TGTGCCAGCAGTTTATTGAGGCCTCCCTATGGCTACACCTTC
TRBV6-5	-	-	TRBJ1-2	CASSSRQGYGYTF	TGTGCCAGCAGTTCCCGCCAGGGCTATGGCTACACCTTC
TRBV5-1	-	-	TRBJ1-2	CASSLDTTNYGYTF	TGCGCCAGCAGCTTGGACACCACTAACTATGGCTACACCTTC
TRBV11-3	-	-	TRBJ1-2	CASSRQAINSNYGYTF	TGTGCCAGCAGCCGACAGGCCATCAATTCTAACTATGGCTACACCTTC
TRBV6-2/TRBV6-3	-	TRBD2	TRBJ2-1	CASSYSSTSGEQFF	TGTGCCAGCAGTTACTCGAGTACTAGCGGTGAGCAGTTCTTC
TRBV7-2	-	TRBD1	TRBJ2-1	CASSHGQVINEQFF	TGTGCCAGCAGTCATGGACAGGTGATAAATGAGCAGTTCTTC
TRBV11-2	-	-	TRBJ1-5	CASSLDRDQPQHF	TGTGCCAGCAGCTTAGATCGAGATCAGCCCCAGCATTTT
TRBV7-2	-	-	TRBJ2-7	CASSFSRRDVYEQYF	TGTGCCAGCAGCTTTAGCCGGCGGGACGTCTACGAGCAGTACTTC
TRBV11-2	-	-	TRBJ2-7	CASSLVYEQYF	TGTGCCAGCAGCTTAGTATACGAGCAGTACTTC
TRBV5-1	-	-	TRBJ2-1	CASSLEGYEQFF	TGCGCCAGCAGCTTGGAGGGGTACGAGCAGTTCTTC
TRBV2	-	-	TRBJ1-6	CASRRQSSYNSPLHF	TGTGCCAGCAGAAGACAGAGCTCCTATAATTCACCCCTCCACTTT
TRBV28	-	-	TRBJ2-2	CASSFFTGELFF	TGTGCCAGCAGTTTCTTTACCGGGGAGCTGTTTTTT
TRBV28	few	-	TRBJ2-5	CASSSPSTRAQYF	TGTGCCAGCAGTTCACCCTCTACTAGAGCCCAGTACTTC
TRBV5-1	-	-	TRBJ1-6	CASSLVALSSYNSPLHF	TGCGCCAGCAGCTTGGTGGCCTTAAGCTCCTATAATTCACCCCTCCACTTT
TRBV5-1	once	-	TRBJ1-1	CASSLEGQRVTEAFF	TGCGCCAGCAGCTTGGAAGGACAACGGGTCACTGAAGCTTTCTTT
TRBV5-5	-	-	TRBJ2-1	CASSLYFGGRYYNEQFF	TGTGCCAGCAGCTTGTATTTCGGGGGGCGGTATTACAATGAGCAGTTCTTC
TRBV28	-	-	TRBJ1-2	CASSVRVLGSGYTF	TGTGCCAGCAGTGTCAGGGTTCTTGGCTCTGGCTACACCTTC
TRBV3-1/TRBV3-2	-	TRBD2	TRBJ2-1	CASSQWNGRAFTIF	TGTGCCAGCAGCCAGTGGAACGGGAGGGCCTTCACGATCTTC
TRBV29-1	-	-	TRBJ2-7	CSVLSGYEQYF	TGCAGCGTACTCTCCGGCTACGAGCAGTACTTC
TRBV3-1/TRBV3-2	-	TRBD2	TRBJ2-1	CASSQEYPGLEFNNEQFF	TGTGCCAGCAGCCAAGAATATCCCGGACTAGAATTTAACAATGAGCAGTTCTTC
TRBV6-6	-	-	TRBJ1-4	CASSYPTGRVGEKLFF	TGTGCCAGCAGTTACCCCACAGGGAGGGTCGGTGAAAAACTGTTTTTT
TRBV5-6	once	-	TRBJ1-6	CASSLRLSPLHF	TGTGCCAGCAGCCTGCGGTTGTCACCCCTCCACTTT
TRBV7-2	-	TRBD2	TRBJ2-1	CASRYDLAGDNEQFF	TGTGCCAGCAGGTATGACCTAGCGGGAGACAATGAGCAGTTCTTC
TRBV3-1/TRBV3-2	-	TRBD1	TRBJ1-6	CASSLPGQGTSPLHF	TGTGCCAGCAGCCTCCCGGGACAGGGGACTTCACCCCTCCACTTT
TRBV5-4	-	TRBD2	TRBJ2-1	CASSPGGNEQFF	TGTGCCAGCAGCCCGGGGGGAAATGAGCAGTTCTTC
TRBV5-4	-	TRBD2	TRBJ2-1	CASRPGTTQDGEQFF	TGTGCCAGCAGACCCGGGACTACCCAGGATGGTGAGCAGTTCTTC
TRBV30	-	-	TRBJ2-2	CAWSMTVSTGELFF	TGTGCCTGGAGTATGACAGTAAGCACCGGGGAGCTGTTTTTT
TRBV11-3	-	-	TRBJ2-3	CASSSGGDTQYF	TGTGCCAGCAGCTCCGGGGGTGATACGCAGTATTTT
TRBV27	-	TRBD2	TRBJ2-3	CASRRLAGGSDTQYF	TGTGCCAGCAGACGACTAGCGGGAGGATCTGATACGCAGTATTTT
TRBV10-2	-	TRBD2	TRBJ2-1	CASSDRLAGGPRDEQFF	TGCGCCAGCAGTGATAGGTTAGCGGGAGGGCCGAGGGATGAGCAGTTCTTC
TRBV6-5	-	TRBD2	TRBJ2-1	CASSSGGGPNEQFF	TGTGCCAGCAGTTCCGGGGGAGGGCCGAATGAGCAGTTCTTC
TRBV30	-	-	TRBJ1-3	CAWSPGLNMGAGNTIYF	TGTGCCTGGAGTCCTGGACTAAACATGGGTGCAGGAAACACCATATATTTT
TRBV19	few	-	TRBJ1-4	CASSVQTREKLFF	TGTGCCAGTAGCGTCCAAACTAGGGAAAAACTGTTTTTT
TRBV19	once	TRBD2	TRBJ2-1	CASSSPRLGTSSYEQFF	TGTGCCAGTAGTTCCCCCCGCCTCGGGACTAGTAGTTATGAGCAGTTCTTC
TRBV29-1	-	TRBD2	TRBJ2-7	CSVGSLPGGPYEQYF	TGCAGCGTTGGATCCCTCCCGGGAGGGCCCTACGAGCAGTACTTC
TRBV11-3	-	-	TRBJ2-6	CASSSQSSGANVLTF	TGTGCCAGCAGCTCACAGAGCTCTGGGGCCAACGTCCTGACTTTC
TRBV28	-	TRBD2	TRBJ2-7	CASSGSEQYF	TGTGCCAGTAGCGGGAGTGAGCAGTACTTC
TRBV5-8	-	-	TRBJ1-4	CASSFPGANEKLFF	TGTGCCAGCAGCTTCCCAGGGGCTAATGAAAAACTGTTTTTT
TRBV10-2	-	TRBD1	TRBJ1-6	CASSWTGYNSPLHF	TGCGCCAGCAGTTGGACAGGGTATAATTCACCCCTCCACTTT
TRBV6-1	-	TRBD1	TRBJ1-1	CASSELAQGARAFF	TGTGCCAGCAGTGAATTGGCACAGGGGGCGCGTGCTTTCTTT
TRBV27	-	TRBD2	TRBJ2-1	CASVREGGYEQFF	TGTGCCAGCGTCCGGGAGGGGGGTTATGAGCAGTTCTTC
TRBV4-2	few	-	TRBJ1-5	CASSQDRNSNQPQHF	TGTGCCAGCAGCCAAGACAGGAATAGCAATCAGCCCCAGCATTTT
TRBV28	once	TRBD2	TRBJ2-7	CASWAGVEQYF	TGTGCCAGCTGGGCGGGAGTCGAGCAGTACTTC
TRBV5-1	-	-	TRBJ2-5	CASRATQGGGGETQYF	TGCGCCAGCAGAGCTACTCAGGGAGGGGGTGGTGAGACCCAGTACTTC
TRBV12-5	-	-	TRBJ2-1	CASGPGWEYNEQFF	TGTGCTAGTGGACCGGGATGGGAGTACAATGAGCAGTTCTTC
TRBV4-1	-	-	TRBJ1-3	CASSQYRANSGNTIYF	TGCGCCAGCAGCCAGTACAGGGCCAACTCTGGAAACACCATATATTTT
TRBV18	once	-	TRBJ1-2	CASSRSQGQDYGYTF	TGTGCCAGCTCACGAAGTCAGGGCCAGGACTATGGCTACACCTTC
TRBV24-1	few	-	TRBJ1-2	CATSDVGRDYTF	TGTGCCACCAGTGACGTTGGTCGCGACTACACCTTC
TRBV7-2	-	-	TRBJ2-2	CASSLAWEAPPGELFF	TGTGCCAGCAGCTTAGCGTGGGAGGCCCCACCTGGGGAGCTGTTTTTT
TRBV19	once	-	TRBJ2-7	CASSDRLQPDYEQYF	TGTGCCAGTAGTGACCGACTACAGCCCGACTACGAGCAGTACTTC
TRBV5-4	-	-	TRBJ1-2	CASGERGRCTF	TGTGCCAGCGGGGAGCGGGGGAGGTGCACCTTC
TRBV28	-	-	TRBJ2-1	CASSFRGGVVGEQFF	TGTGCCAGCAGTTTTAGGGGCGGGGTGGTTGGGGAGCAGTTCTTC